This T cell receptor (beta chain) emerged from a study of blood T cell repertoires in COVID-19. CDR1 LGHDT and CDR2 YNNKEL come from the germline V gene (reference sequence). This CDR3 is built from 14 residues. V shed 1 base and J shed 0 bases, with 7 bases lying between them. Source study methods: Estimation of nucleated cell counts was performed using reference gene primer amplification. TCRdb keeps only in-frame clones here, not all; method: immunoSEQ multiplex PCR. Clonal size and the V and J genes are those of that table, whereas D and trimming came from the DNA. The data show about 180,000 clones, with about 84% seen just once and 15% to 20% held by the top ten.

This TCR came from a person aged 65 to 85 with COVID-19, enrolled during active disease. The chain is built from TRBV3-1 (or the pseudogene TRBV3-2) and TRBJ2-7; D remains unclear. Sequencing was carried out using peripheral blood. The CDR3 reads CASSQGLNSYEQYF. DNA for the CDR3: TGTGCCAGCAGCCAAGGGCTGAACTCCTACGAGCAGTACTTC.